Shown below are 21 T cell receptor beta chains from a single sample sequenced in a study of blood T cell repertoires in COVID-19. Here immunoSEQ multiplex PCR was the method, and the copy in TCRdb shows in-frame clones only, minus some. The sample gives around 200,000 clones, around three quarters of which show up once; less than 7% is in the top ten. The sample comprised peripheral blood. The source is a woman in her 70s with acute or convalescent COVID-19.

About this clone itself: One junction end disagrees with the germline gene, perhaps due to a read error. The gene calls are TRBV2 and TRBJ1-1; D ambiguous. The CDR3 loop spans 14 amino acids. Germline loops: CDR1 SNHLY, CDR2 FYNNEI. CDR3 loop: CASSSTGTNAEAFF. The DNA for the CDR3 is TGTGCCAGCAGTTCGACGGGTACGAACGCTGAAGCTTTCTTT.

The gene calls are TRBV19 and TRBJ2-2, with TRBD2 matching over 13 bases. Germline assignment: CDR1 LNHDA and CDR2 SQIVND (reference sequence). CDR3 length: 17 residues. V was clipped by 4 bases and J by 8 bases; unmatched bases: 10. The CDR3 region has the DNA TGTGCCAGTAGTAGCGGATCGGGACTAGCGGGAAAGGGGGAGCTGTTTTTT. It yields the protein CASSSGSGLAGKGELFF.

The chain is built from TRBV28 and TRBJ1-2; perhaps TRBD1 as D (5 bases). CDR1 is MDHEN and CDR2 is SYDVKM in the germline V gene. The CDR3 has 13 residues. Trimming took 5 bases from V and 8 from J, leaving 15 bases between them. The CDR3 DNA reads as TGTGCCAGCAGTCCTCGACAGTCTTTCGGCTACACCTTC. It is translated as CASSPRQSFGYTF.

The chain joins TRBV24-1 to TRBJ2-3; D is possibly TRBD2 (6 bases). The CDR3 length is 13 residues. Trimming took 8 bases from V and 2 from J, leaving 10 bases between them. Germline loops: CDR1 KGHDR, CDR2 SFDVKD. CDR3 coding DNA: TGTGCCACCATGGAGGGCCCCACAGATACGCAGTATTTT. This encodes CATMEGPTDTQYF.

The J gene is TRBJ1-1, the V gene TRBV28, with D perhaps TRBD1 (5 bases). V was cut by 3 bases and J by 0 bases, with 8 bases left in between. Germline CDR1 is MDHEN and CDR2 is SYDVKM. The CDR3 sequence is 14 residues long. CDR3 residues: CASSLSGLNTEAFF. The CDR3 nucleotides read TGTGCCAGCAGTTTGTCAGGGTTGAACACTGAAGCTTTCTTT.

The rearrangement joins TRBV28 to TRBJ1-2; no clear D. With 6 bases removed from V and 2 bases from J, the gap between germline ends came to 19 bases. Germline V gene lookup returns CDR1 MDHEN and CDR2 SYDVKM. This CDR3 is 16 amino acids long. Here the CDR3 reads CASSQSARRGNYGYTF. The CDR3, as DNA: TGTGCCAGCAGCCAATCAGCTCGACGAGGGAACTATGGCTACACCTTC.

This rearrangement joins TRBV5-6 to TRBJ2-7, with 9 bases fitting TRBD1. The CDR3 loop spans 15 amino acids. Looked up from germline, CDR1 is SGHDT and CDR2 is YYEEEE. V was pared by 3 bases and J by 5 bases, with 9 bases of the junction left unmatched. This CDR3 is CASSSTGTGSHEQYF. The CDR3 nucleotides read TGTGCCAGCAGCTCAACCGGGACAGGGAGCCACGAGCAGTACTTC.

This clone is a singleton in its sample. The chain is built from TRBV18 and TRBJ2-1; 15 nucleotides line up with TRBD2. Trimming cost V 5 bases and J 7 bases; bases outside gene matches: 6. The CDR3 totals 16 residues. In germline, CDR1 is KGHSH, CDR2 LQKENI. The CDR3 nucleotides read TGTGCCAGCTCATCAGGACTAGCGGGAGGGCCAAATGAGCAGTTCTTC. Translating it yields CASSSGLAGGPNEQFF.

This clone turned up a few times. The rearrangement uses TRBV11-2 and TRBJ1-1; D ambiguous. The germline CDR1 and CDR2 sequences are SGHAT and FQNNGV. The CDR3 length is 14 residues. With 0 bases removed from V and 4 bases from J, the gap between germline ends came to 9 bases. The CDR3 nucleotides read TGTGCCAGCAGCTTAGATGTGAGGTTCACTGAAGCTTTCTTT. Translation: CASSLDVRFTEAFF. The full variable domain, with the rest looked up from reference TRBV11-2 and TRBJ1-1, is EAGVAQSPRYKIIEKRQSVAFWCNPISGHATLYWYQQILGQGPKLLIQFQNNGVVDDSQLPKDRFSAERLKGVDSTLKIQPAKLEDSAVYLCASSLDVRFTEAFFGQGTRLTVV.

The chain uses TRBV19 and TRBJ1-4; D unclear. This CDR3 has 13 residues. Germline CDR1 LNHDA, CDR2 SQIVND (reference sequence). Trimming shortened V by 8 bases and J by 6 bases, and 13 bases separated the two germline ends. The CDR3 DNA follows: TGTGCCAGTTATGGTACCCGAGATGAAAAACTGTTTTTT. It translates to CASYGTRDEKLFF. The full variable domain, its missing parts supplied by reference TRBV19 and TRBJ1-4, is DGGITQSPKYLFRKEGQNVTLSCEQNLNHDAMYWYRQDPGQGLRLIYYSQIVNDFQKGDIAEGYSVSREKKESFPLTVTSAQKNPTAFYLCASYGTRDEKLFFGSGTQLSVL.

The J gene is TRBJ2-3, the V gene TRBV6-1; 7 bases line up with TRBD2. Germline loops: CDR1 MNHNS, CDR2 SASEGT. V gave up 2 bases and J gave up 1 base; unmatched junction bases: 6. This CDR3 region has 16 residues. CDR3 coding DNA: TGTGCCAGCAGTGAATTAGCGGGCTCGGGCACAGATACGCAGTATTTT. Translation gives CASSELAGSGTDTQYF.

The V gene is TRBV3-1 (or the pseudogene TRBV3-2), the J gene TRBJ1-3; 7 bases line up with TRBD1. The CDR3 extends over 16 amino acids. Germline loops: CDR1 LGHDT, CDR2 YNNKEL (reference sequence). V gave up 2 bases and J gave up 3 bases; unmatched junction bases: 7. This chain's CDR3 is CASSQLLNRGGNTIYF. For the CDR3, the DNA is TGTGCCAGCAGCCAACTTCTTAACAGGGGTGGAAACACCATATATTTT.

This clone came up a few times. The V call is TRBV24-1, the J call TRBJ2-2, with TRBD2 matching over 13 bases. Germline loops: CDR1 KGHDR, CDR2 SFDVKD. This CDR3 region has 16 residues. Germline trimming cut 3 bases from V and 6 bases from J; bases unmatched to any gene: 3. The CDR3 region has the DNA TGTGCCACCAGTGATCGGACTAGCGGGAGCGCCGGGGAGCTGTTTTTT. Its protein is CATSDRTSGSAGELFF.

The chain uses TRBV28 and TRBJ2-2; 11 nucleotides match TRBD2. Germline CDR1 is MDHEN and CDR2 is SYDVKM. The CDR3 spans 17 residues. V shed 10 bases, J shed 2 bases, and the junction held 12 bases outside the gene matches. In DNA, the CDR3 is TGTGCCACCAAATCACCGGGACTAGCGGCAAACACCGGGGAGCTGTTTTTT. Protein product: CATKSPGLAANTGELFF.

This clone appeared a single time. The chain couples TRBV7-9 to TRBJ2-1; 7 nucleotides line up with TRBD2. J was trimmed by 4 bases and V by 0 bases; bases with no gene match: 6. The CDR3 is made up of 16 amino acids. Germline CDR1 reads SEHNR; CDR2 reads FQNEAQ (reference sequence). The CDR3: CASSLARGGSYNEQFF. CDR3 DNA: TGTGCCAGCAGCTTAGCGAGGGGCGGGAGTTACAATGAGCAGTTCTTC. The full variable domain, with the rest looked up from reference TRBV7-9 and TRBJ2-1, is DTGVSQNPRHKITKRGQNVTFRCDPISEHNRLYWYRQTLGQGPEFLTYFQNEAQLEKSRLLSDRFSAERPKGSFSTLEIQRTEQGDSAMYLCASSLARGGSYNEQFFGPGTRLTVL.

This clone was counted a single time. The chain carries TRBV19 and TRBJ1-2, with no clear D. Germline V gene data show CDR1 as LNHDA and CDR2 as SQIVND (reference sequence). V lost 4 bases, J lost 0 bases, and 9 bases lay in between. The CDR3 extends over 14 amino acids. The CDR3 nucleotides read TGTGCCAGTAGTAGGGGAGTGCCTAACTATGGCTACACCTTC. This sequence encodes CASSRGVPNYGYTF.

V gene TRBV10-3 combines with J gene TRBJ1-6; possibly TRBD1 for D (5 bases). CDR3 length: 15 amino acids. Per the germline V gene, CDR1 is ENHRY and CDR2 is SYGVKD. V was clipped by 2 bases and J by 8 bases, with 13 bases between them. CDR3 bases: TGTGCCATCAGTGAGGGCAGGGCAAAGGATTCACCCCTCCACTTT. This codes for CAISEGRAKDSPLHF.

The gene calls are TRBV4-2 and TRBJ2-1, with TRBD2 matching over 12 bases. V gave up 4 bases and J gave up 7 bases; unmatched junction bases: 5. Germline loops: CDR1 LGHNA, CDR2 YNFKEQ. This CDR3 is built from 15 residues. This chain's CDR3 is CASSLLAGGPNEQFF. The CDR3, as DNA: TGTGCCAGCAGCCTTCTAGCGGGAGGGCCGAATGAGCAGTTCTTC.

V is TRBV29-1 and J is TRBJ1-2; 9 positions agree with TRBD1. The V gene end was trimmed by 6 bases and the J gene end by 4 bases; junction bases not matched to a gene: 6. The CDR3 covers 13 residues. The germline V gene encodes CDR1 SQVTM and CDR2 ANQGSEA. CDR3 sequence: CSVYRGLGYGYTF. Here the CDR3 DNA reads TGCAGCGTCTACAGGGGGCTAGGCTATGGCTACACCTTC.

The chain links TRBV19 to TRBJ2-3, with TRBD2 as a possible D gene (5 bases). Trimming took off 6 bases at V and 2 bases at J, with 9 bases between the two ends. Germline loops: CDR1 LNHDA, CDR2 SQIVND (reference sequence). The CDR3 totals 13 residues. The DNA of the CDR3 is TGTGCCAGTAGACTAGTACCCACAGATACGCAGTATTTT. This translates into CASRLVPTDTQYF.

This rearrangement joins TRBV18 to TRBJ1-3, with 10 bases that match TRBD1. The CDR3 totals 15 residues. J lost 7 bases, V lost 2 bases, and 5 bases had no gene match. Germline CDR1 reads KGHSH; CDR2 reads LQKENI. The DNA for the CDR3 is TGTGCCAGCTCACCAGGACAGGGGGTTTCGAACACCATATATTTT. It is translated as CASSPGQGVSNTIYF.